The 30 T cell receptor beta chains listed next were all sequenced from one sample in a study of cytomegalovirus exposure and HLA in healthy donors. 13 Jbeta primers and 60 Vbeta primers were used for the PCR. Assay used: immunoSEQ multiplex PCR; TCRdb lists only in-frame clones, some missing. The repertoire holds 120,000 or so clones, less than 85% seen once, with 10% to 15% in the top ten. The sample taken for sequencing was PBMCs. The receptors stem from a man aged 30 to 45 in good health and CMV-seropositive.

The gene calls are TRBV9 and TRBJ2-5; 13 nucleotides agree with TRBD2. CDR1 is SGDLS, CDR2 YYNGEE, per germline. After removal of 4 bases from V and 1 base from J, the junction contained 4 bases not matched to a gene. The length of the CDR3 is 16 residues. CDR3 DNA sequence: TGTGCCAGCAGCCCAGGGACTAGCGGGGCCCAAGAGACCCAGTACTTC. Amino acid sequence: CASSPGTSGAQETQYF.

Concerning this clone: One junction end does not reproduce the germline sequence, and a read error may be involved. This chain uses TRBV4-3 with TRBJ2-1; 7 nucleotides match TRBD2. Germline assignment: CDR1 LGHNA and CDR2 YSLEER. The CDR3 length is 16 residues. The CDR3 loop is CASSQGSGAAYNGQFF. CDR3 DNA: TGCGCCAGCAGCCAAGGAAGCGGGGCAGCTTACAATGGGCAGTTCTTC.

The rearrangement joins TRBV7-8 to TRBJ2-1, with TRBD2 identical over 7 bases. With V trimmed by 8 bases and J by 2 bases, 9 bases remained unmatched. The CDR3 runs to 15 residues. CDR1 is SGHVS, CDR2 FQNEAQ, per germline. DNA of the CDR3: TGTGCCAGCTTCCCCGGCGGGGGACCCTACAATGAGCAGTTCTTC. Amino acids: CASFPGGGPYNEQFF.

This chain uses TRBV4-2 with TRBJ2-2, with unresolved D. Germline CDR1 is LGHNA and CDR2 is YNFKEQ. Trimming took 0 bases from V and 5 from J, leaving 10 bases between them. The CDR3 has 15 residues. The CDR3 loop is CASSQDKQSTGELFF. The CDR3 DNA reads TGTGCCAGCAGCCAAGATAAGCAATCAACCGGGGAGCTGTTTTTT.

V is TRBV30 and J is TRBJ2-1; 7 positions agree with TRBD2. After removal of 8 bases from V and 2 bases from J, the junction contained 6 bases not matched to a gene. Germline-derived CDR1 and CDR2 are GTSNPN and SVGIG (reference sequence). CDR3 length: 13 amino acids. The CDR3 DNA is TGTGCCGGAGCGGGGAATACCTACAATGAGCAGTTCTTC. Translation: CAGAGNTYNEQFF. The complete variable domain, with remaining parts taken from reference TRBV30 and TRBJ2-1, reads SQTIHQWPATLVQPVGSPLSLECTVEGTSNPNLYWYRQAAGRGLQLLFYSVGIGQISSEVPQNLSASRPQDRQFILSSKKLLLSDSGFYLCAGAGNTYNEQFFGPGTRLTVL.

The sample holds a few counts of this clone. This chain joins TRBV18 and TRBJ1-5; D is unresolved. The CDR3 totals 18 residues. The V and J ends lost 0 bases and 1 base respectively, with 16 bases between them. CDR1 is KGHSH and CDR2 is LQKENI in the germline V gene. The CDR3 DNA reads as TGTGCCAGCTCACCACCGGTAGAACGCGGCGGAAGCAATCAGCCCCAGCATTTT. This translates into CASSPPVERGGSNQPQHF.

The J gene is TRBJ2-2, the V gene TRBV29-1; D call uncertain. This CDR3 contains 15 residues. Germline V gene data show CDR1 as SQVTM and CDR2 as ANQGSEA. The V and J ends lost 7 bases and 4 bases respectively, with 19 bases between them. In DNA, the CDR3 is TGCAGCGCCCGAAAAGCCGGTGAGGTCACCGGGGAGCTGTTTTTT. It yields the protein CSARKAGEVTGELFF.

This clone was found a few times. The rearrangement joins TRBV30 to TRBJ2-7, with 9 bases identical to TRBD2. This CDR3 has 13 residues. Germline CDR1 and CDR2: GTSNPN and SVGIG (reference sequence). V dropped 5 bases and J dropped 1; count of bases not matched to a gene: 3. For the CDR3, the DNA is TGTGCCTGGGATAGCGGGGGTTCCTACGAGCAGTACTTC. It is translated as CAWDSGGSYEQYF. Full variable domain (rest looked up from reference TRBV30 and TRBJ2-7): SQTIHQWPATLVQPVGSPLSLECTVEGTSNPNLYWYRQAAGRGLQLLFYSVGIGQISSEVPQNLSASRPQDRQFILSSKKLLLSDSGFYLCAWDSGGSYEQYFGPGTRLTVT.

V and J are TRBV13 and TRBJ2-3; D gene uncertain. Trimming took 0 bases from V and 2 from J, leaving 12 bases between them. Germline V gives CDR1 PRHDT, CDR2 FYEKMQ (reference sequence). The CDR3 extends over 16 amino acids. Written as DNA, the CDR3 is TGTGCCAGCAGCTTAGGGCAGGATGGGCCCACAGATACGCAGTATTTT. Protein: CASSLGQDGPTDTQYF.

The rearrangement links TRBV30 to TRBJ2-5, with D possibly TRBD1 on 5 matching bases. The J call is in doubt because the DNA end fits TRBJ2-7 better. This CDR3 spans 13 amino acids. Germline values: CDR1 GTSNPN, CDR2 SVGIG (reference sequence). The CDR3 bases are TGTGCCTGGAGTAAGACAGAACTCTACGAGCAGTACTTC. Translating gives CAWSKTELYEQYF.

The V and J genes are TRBV30 and TRBJ2-1; 7 bases agree with TRBD2. The CDR3 runs 13 residues. Germline V lookup: CDR1 GTSNPN, CDR2 SVGIG (reference sequence). V gave up 2 bases and J gave up 7 bases; unmatched junction bases: 5. Here the CDR3 reads CAWSRAGGNEQFF. The CDR3 DNA reads TGTGCCTGGAGTAGGGCCGGGGGGAATGAGCAGTTCTTC. The whole variable domain, remainder taken from reference TRBV30 and TRBJ2-1, is SQTIHQWPATLVQPVGSPLSLECTVEGTSNPNLYWYRQAAGRGLQLLFYSVGIGQISSEVPQNLSASRPQDRQFILSSKKLLLSDSGFYLCAWSRAGGNEQFFGPGTRLTVL.

The gene calls are TRBV7-2 and TRBJ2-2; tentative D call: TRBD1 (6 bases). CDR3 length: 15 residues. The V end was cut by 5 bases, the J end by 7 bases, with 17 bases between. Germline CDR1 SGHTA, CDR2 FQGNSA. Written as DNA, the CDR3 is TGTGCCAGCAGCCCCCCCAGGGGAATGGGCGGGGAGCTGTTTTTT. It encodes CASSPPRGMGGELFF. Complete variable domain (other parts from reference TRBV7-2 and TRBJ2-2): GAGVSQSPSNKVTEKGKDVELRCDPISGHTALYWYRQSLGQGLEFLIYFQGNSAPDKSGLPSDRFSAERTGGSVSTLTIQRTQQEDSAVYLCASSPPRGMGGELFFGEGSRLTVL.

V and J are TRBV4-3 and TRBJ2-1, with 9 bases identical to TRBD2. Losses at the gene ends were 0 bases for V and 10 bases for J; bases not matched to a gene: 10. Germline CDR1 LGHNA, CDR2 YSLEER. CDR3 length: 16 residues. In DNA form, the CDR3 reads TGCGCCAGCAGCCAAGATACGCGGGGGGGCAAGGGAGAGCAGTTCTTC. Protein: CASSQDTRGGKGEQFF.

In its sample, this clone was seen once. The chain recombines TRBV28 with TRBJ2-3, with D unresolved. V lost 3 bases and J 11 bases, leaving 9 bases between the germline ends. Germline CDR1 reads MDHEN; CDR2 reads SYDVKM. CDR3 size: 11 residues. CDR3 DNA sequence: TGTGCCAGCAGTTTGAACTACTGGCAGTATTTT. Its protein product is CASSLNYWQYF.

The chain uses TRBV5-1 and TRBJ1-1, with TRBD1 matching 7 bases. The germline CDR1 and CDR2 sequences are SGHRS and YFSETQ. After removal of 2 bases from V and 0 bases from J, the junction contained 4 bases not matched to a gene. This CDR3 contains 15 residues. The CDR3 spells CASSFLTGLNTEAFF. Here the CDR3 DNA reads TGCGCCAGCAGCTTTTTGACAGGGCTGAACACTGAAGCTTTCTTT.

The chain has TRBV5-1 and TRBJ2-1; TRBD1 matches at 10 bases. Germline-derived CDR1 and CDR2 are SGHRS and YFSETQ. V lost 2 bases and J lost 6; bases outside the gene matches: 8. CDR3 length: 16 amino acids. The CDR3 here is CASSLIRDRGSNEQFF. As DNA, the CDR3 is TGCGCCAGCAGCTTAATCCGGGACAGGGGATCCAATGAGCAGTTCTTC.

This rearrangement joins TRBV27 to TRBJ2-7; TRBD1 might be the D (5 bases). The germline V gene has CDR1 MNHEY and CDR2 SMNVEV (reference sequence). The CDR3 spans 13 residues. V lost 2 bases and J 2 bases, leaving 7 bases between the germline ends. CDR3 in DNA: TGTGCCAGCAGTTTAATGGGGCCCTACGAGCAGTACTTC. It specifies CASSLMGPYEQYF.

The genes are TRBV19 and TRBJ1-1; 10 bases agree with TRBD1. Germline V gene sequence: CDR1 LNHDA, CDR2 SQIVND (reference sequence). Losses at the gene ends were 6 bases for V and 7 bases for J; bases not matched to a gene: 8. The CDR3 is 14 amino acids. CDR3 loop: CASSLGQGENEAFF. CDR3 coding DNA: TGTGCCAGTAGCCTCGGACAGGGGGAGAATGAAGCTTTCTTT.

This clone was counted once. This chain uses TRBV28 with TRBJ1-5, with a tentative D call TRBD1 (6 bases). The CDR3 has 14 amino acids. Germline V gene lookup returns CDR1 MDHEN and CDR2 SYDVKM. V gave up 9 bases and J gave up 3 bases, with 15 bases separating them. The CDR3: CASKQGNVNQPQHF. CDR3 coding DNA: TGTGCCAGTAAACAGGGAAACGTCAATCAGCCCCAGCATTTT.

The chain joins TRBV7-2 to TRBJ2-3, with 8 bases aligning to TRBD2. Germline loops: CDR1 SGHTA, CDR2 FQGNSA. V gave up 5 bases and J gave up 2 bases; unmatched junction bases: 12. The CDR3 contains 17 residues. Written as DNA, the CDR3 is TGTGCCAGCAGCGCGCCCAGGCGGGGGGTGAACACAGATACGCAGTATTTT. Protein product: CASSAPRRGVNTDTQYF.

Only a few counts were recorded for this clone. This chain uses TRBV4-1 with TRBJ2-7; a weak D match, TRBD1 (7 bases). V shed 4 bases and J shed 7 bases, with 20 bases lying between them. CDR1 MGHRA and CDR2 YSYEKL come from the germline V gene. There are 15 residues in the CDR3. The CDR3 coding sequence is TGCGCCAGCAGCCCATCCCTGACAGGGACTCTTGAGCAGTACTTC. Amino acids: CASSPSLTGTLEQYF.

The J gene is TRBJ1-4, the V gene TRBV29-1; D is ambiguous. The V gene lost 5 bases and the J gene lost 11 bases, with 15 bases spanning the gap. CDR1 and CDR2 (germline): SQVTM, ANQGSEA. The CDR3 runs 12 residues. CDR3 region: CSVTLGVEKLFF. The CDR3, as DNA: TGCAGCGTTACACTCGGGGTGGAGAAACTGTTTTTT.

The chain couples TRBV7-2 to TRBJ2-7; TRBD2 matches 7 bases. Germline trimming cut 2 bases from V and 6 bases from J; bases unmatched to any gene: 7. CDR1 is SGHTA, CDR2 FQGNSA, per germline. The length of the CDR3 is 14 residues. DNA of the CDR3: TGTGCCAGCAGCTTATCTCACCCGGGGGGCGAGCAGTACTTC. Amino acids: CASSLSHPGGEQYF.

The chain couples TRBV27 to TRBJ1-2; 7 bases line up with TRBD1. This CDR3 contains 13 residues. Germline lookup yields CDR1 MNHEY and CDR2 SMNVEV (reference sequence). J was trimmed by 4 bases and V by 6 bases; bases with no gene match: 5. The CDR3, as DNA: TGTGCCAGCAGGCCCGGGACAGTCTATGGCTACACCTTC. Protein sequence: CASRPGTVYGYTF.

The gene calls are TRBV5-1 and TRBJ2-6, with D perhaps matching TRBD2 (5 bases). V lost 0 bases, J lost 1 base, and 8 bases lay in between. CDR3 length: 16 residues. Germline CDR1 SGHRS, CDR2 YFSETQ. Written as DNA, the CDR3 is TGCGCCAGCAGCTTGGCGGGGATGTCTGGGGCCAACGTCCTGACTTTC. Encoded protein: CASSLAGMSGANVLTF.

The gene calls are TRBV28 and TRBJ1-5; D is perhaps TRBD1 (5 bases). This CDR3 has 16 amino acids. Germline-derived CDR1 and CDR2 are MDHEN and SYDVKM. The V and J ends lost 3 bases and 4 bases respectively, with 16 bases between them. This CDR3 reads CASSFPAGVANQPQHF. The CDR3 bases are TGTGCCAGCAGTTTTCCGGCGGGGGTGGCTAATCAGCCCCAGCATTTT.

This chain joins TRBV9 and TRBJ1-1; 7 bases fit TRBD1. CDR1 is SGDLS and CDR2 is YYNGEE in the germline V gene. This CDR3 is 13 amino acids long. V shed 1 base, J shed 4 bases, and the junction held 1 base outside the gene matches. The CDR3 loop is CASSVQGGTEAFF. The DNA of the CDR3 is TGTGCCAGCAGCGTACAGGGGGGCACTGAAGCTTTCTTT.

This chain uses TRBV30 with TRBJ2-1; 7 bases map to TRBD2. Losses at the gene ends were 0 bases for V and 9 bases for J; bases not matched to a gene: 2. The CDR3 is 12 amino acids. Germline CDR1 and CDR2: GTSNPN and SVGIG (reference sequence). This chain's CDR3 is CAWSVGGGEQFF. CDR3 nucleotide sequence: TGTGCCTGGAGTGTGGGGGGGGGTGAGCAGTTCTTC. The complete variable domain, with remaining parts taken from reference TRBV30 and TRBJ2-1, reads SQTIHQWPATLVQPVGSPLSLECTVEGTSNPNLYWYRQAAGRGLQLLFYSVGIGQISSEVPQNLSASRPQDRQFILSSKKLLLSDSGFYLCAWSVGGGEQFFGPGTRLTVL.

The chain joins TRBV30 to TRBJ2-3, with unresolved D. The CDR3 is 15 residues long. CDR1 and CDR2 (germline): GTSNPN, SVGIG (reference sequence). Trimming removed 7 bases from V and 2 bases from J, with 19 bases in between. The CDR3 nucleotides read TGTGCCTTTTTGCGTAGTCGGTCGCCCACAGATACGCAGTATTTT. It translates to CAFLRSRSPTDTQYF.

This sequence joins TRBV19 and TRBJ1-5; no clear D. Trimming shortened V by 6 bases and J by 2 bases, and 14 bases separated the two germline ends. The CDR3 totals 15 residues. Germline loops: CDR1 LNHDA, CDR2 SQIVND (reference sequence). The CDR3 DNA is TGTGCCAGTAGCCTCATGGGGAGTGGCAATCAGCCCCAGCATTTT. Protein: CASSLMGSGNQPQHF.